The 13 T cell receptor beta chains listed next were all sequenced from one sample in a study of cytomegalovirus exposure and HLA in healthy donors. The PCR was carried out with 60 Vbeta primers and 13 Jbeta primers. Using immunoSEQ multiplex PCR, the repertoire was profiled, and TCRdb retains in-frame clones only, with some absent. The repertoire has about 150,000 clones, approximately 78% of them found once; the top ten carry 2.4%. The sequenced material came from PBMCs. The receptors originated from a male donor in good health and CMV-seronegative.

Notes on this clone: At one end the junction does not follow the germline gene, possibly because of a read error. CDR3 in DNA: TGCAGCGTTGAAAGGGGTCCCCTACACTTC. This gives the protein CSVERGPLHF. The chain employs TRBV29-1 and TRBJ2-5; D may be TRBD1 (5 bases). Germline V lookup: CDR1 SQVTM, CDR2 ANQGSEA. The CDR3 extends over 10 amino acids.

The chain is built from TRBV9 and TRBJ2-1, with a weak D call TRBD2 (5 bases). V was shortened by 4 bases and J by 1 base, with 12 bases between the two germline ends. The CDR3 loop spans 15 amino acids. Per the germline V gene, CDR1 is SGDLS and CDR2 is YYNGEE. The DNA of the CDR3 is TGTGCCAGCAGCCCCCGAGGGATGTCCTACAATGAGCAGTTCTTC. This encodes CASSPRGMSYNEQFF. Together with reference TRBV9 and TRBJ2-1, the CDR3 gives the full variable domain: DSGVTQTPKHLITATGQRVTLRCSPRSGDLSVYWYQQSLDQGLQFLIQYYNGEERAKGNILERFSAQQFPDLHSELNLSSLELGDSALYFCASSPRGMSYNEQFFGPGTRLTVL.

The V call is TRBV28, the J call TRBJ2-7; D is unresolved. This CDR3 region has 17 residues. Trimming took 4 bases from V and 1 from J, leaving 20 bases between them. CDR1 is MDHEN, CDR2 SYDVKM, per germline. CDR3 in amino acids: CASSSSRSRVSSYEQYF. CDR3 nucleotide sequence: TGTGCCAGCAGTTCTTCTCGTTCAAGAGTTAGTTCCTACGAGCAGTACTTC.

This clone was recorded once. This chain links TRBV5-4 with TRBJ2-2, with 9 positions matching TRBD2. V was pared by 7 bases and J by 4 bases, with 5 bases of the junction left unmatched. Germline loops: CDR1 SGHNT, CDR2 YYREEE (reference sequence). This CDR3 is 14 amino acids long. CDR3 DNA sequence: TGTGCCAGCGGGCGGGGGGGAGGCACCGGGGAGCTGTTTTTT. Translating it yields CASGRGGGTGELFF.

CDR3 residues: CASSWRTSGGAETQYF. CDR3 nucleotide sequence: TGTGCCAGCAGCTGGCGGACTAGCGGGGGGGCAGAGACCCAGTACTTC. J is TRBJ2-5 and V is TRBV7-9; 15 nucleotides line up with TRBD2. The junction had 4 bases not matched to a gene; V was cut back by 4 bases and J by 4 bases. Germline assignment: CDR1 SEHNR and CDR2 FQNEAQ (reference sequence). CDR3 length: 16 amino acids.

The chain links TRBV7-3 to TRBJ1-1, with 10 bases lining up with TRBD1. The CDR3 extends over 14 amino acids. V was pared by 5 bases and J by 6 bases, with 6 bases of the junction left unmatched. The V gene's germline CDR1 is SGHTA and CDR2 FQGTGA. The CDR3 DNA is TGTGCCAGCAGCGAGACAGGGGGCAACGCTGAAGCTTTCTTT. This sequence encodes CASSETGGNAEAFF.

V gene TRBV20-1 combines with J gene TRBJ2-3; maybe TRBD2 (5 bases). The CDR3 totals 9 residues. CDR1 and CDR2 (germline): DFQATT, SNEGSKA (reference sequence). V lost 8 bases and J 9 bases, leaving 9 bases between the germline ends. The CDR3 protein is CSPGFTQYF. CDR3 coding DNA: TGCAGTCCGGGGTTCACGCAGTATTTT.

This clone was picked up one time. The chain has TRBV5-1 and TRBJ2-7; 9 bases line up with TRBD1. The length of the CDR3 is 14 residues. CDR1 and CDR2 (germline): SGHRS, YFSETQ. V was clipped by 4 bases and J by 5 bases; unmatched bases: 7. CDR3 DNA sequence: TGCGCCAGCAGCACCGGGACAGGGCTTGACGAGCAGTACTTC. Amino acids: CASSTGTGLDEQYF.

V gene TRBV6-6 combines with J gene TRBJ1-2; TRBD1 matches 7 bases. Germline CDR1 reads MNHNY; CDR2 reads SVGAGI (reference sequence). The CDR3 runs 16 residues. Trimming at V came to 2 bases and at J to 5 bases, leaving 11 bases not matched to a gene. The CDR3 DNA sequence: TGTGCCAGCAGTTACCAGAGTCAGGGGGTTGAATATGGCTACACCTTC. Amino acid sequence: CASSYQSQGVEYGYTF.

The V gene is TRBV6-5, the J gene TRBJ2-1; 9 positions agree with TRBD2. V lost 6 bases to trimming and J lost 7 bases; unmatched junction nucleotides: 10. The CDR3 extends over 15 amino acids. The germline gives CDR1 MNHEY, CDR2 SVGAGI. The chain's CDR3 is CASRLDGTSRNEQFF. The CDR3 nucleotides are TGTGCCAGCAGGTTGGACGGGACTAGCCGTAATGAGCAGTTCTTC.

The chain combines TRBV29-1 with TRBJ2-4, with TRBD1 matching 9 bases. V trimming: 5 bases; J trimming: 2 bases; junction bases outside the gene matches: 7. The CDR3 spans 15 residues. The germline CDR1 and CDR2 sequences are SQVTM and ANQGSEA. Written as DNA, the CDR3 is TGCAGCGTTACCGACAGGGGGGGTTCCAAAAACATTCAGTACTTC. Protein: CSVTDRGGSKNIQYF.

Only one count was recorded for this clone. The rearrangement links TRBV10-3 to TRBJ2-7, with a weak D call TRBD2 (7 bases). Trimming left V 2 bases short and J 0 bases short, with 8 bases between. The CDR3 runs to 14 residues. CDR1 and CDR2 from the germline V gene are ENHRY and SYGVKD. The CDR3 loop is CAISEGGASYEQYF. The CDR3 DNA is TGTGCCATCAGTGAGGGGGGGGCCTCCTACGAGCAGTACTTC.

This chain links TRBV6-4 with TRBJ2-1, with TRBD2 identical over 13 bases. Losses at the gene ends were 8 bases for V and 2 bases for J; bases not matched to a gene: 3. CDR1 and CDR2 from the germline V gene are MRHNA and SNTAGT. The CDR3 totals 15 residues. The CDR3 loop reads CASGTSGGAYNEQFF. CDR3 bases: TGTGCCAGCGGCACTAGCGGGGGGGCCTACAATGAGCAGTTCTTC.